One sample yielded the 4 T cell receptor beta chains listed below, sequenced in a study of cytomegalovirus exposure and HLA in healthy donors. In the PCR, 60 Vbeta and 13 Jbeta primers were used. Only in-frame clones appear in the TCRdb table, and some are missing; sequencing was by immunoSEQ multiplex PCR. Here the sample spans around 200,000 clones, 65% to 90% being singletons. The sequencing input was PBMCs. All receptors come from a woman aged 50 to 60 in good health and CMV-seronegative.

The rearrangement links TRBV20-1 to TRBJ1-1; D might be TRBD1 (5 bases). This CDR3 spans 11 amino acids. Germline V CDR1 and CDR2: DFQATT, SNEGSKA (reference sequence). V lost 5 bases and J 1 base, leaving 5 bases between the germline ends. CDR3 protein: CSAQGNTEAFF. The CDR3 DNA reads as TGCAGTGCTCAGGGGAACACTGAAGCTTTCTTT.

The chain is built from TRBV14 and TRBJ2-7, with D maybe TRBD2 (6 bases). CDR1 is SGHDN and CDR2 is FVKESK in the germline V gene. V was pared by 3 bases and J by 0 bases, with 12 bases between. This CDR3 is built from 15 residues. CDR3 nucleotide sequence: TGTGCCAGCAGCCACCCCGGAGGGTTCTCCTACGAGCAGTACTTC. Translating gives CASSHPGGFSYEQYF.

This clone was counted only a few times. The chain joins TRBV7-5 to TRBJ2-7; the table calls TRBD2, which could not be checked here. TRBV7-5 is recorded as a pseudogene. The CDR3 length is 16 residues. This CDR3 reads CVRSLTGTSGFLEQYF. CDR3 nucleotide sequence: TGTGTCAGAAGCTTGACCGGGACTAGCGGGTTCCTCGAGCAGTACTTC.

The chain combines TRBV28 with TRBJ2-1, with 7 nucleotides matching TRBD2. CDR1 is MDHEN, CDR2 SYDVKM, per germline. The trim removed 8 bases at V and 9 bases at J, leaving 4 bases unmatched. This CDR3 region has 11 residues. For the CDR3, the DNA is TGTGCCAGCCGGGGCGGGGGTGAGCAGTTCTTC. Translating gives CASRGGGEQFF.